The following is a T cell receptor beta chain sequence with its context. Its antigen is as yet unknown. This entry comes from a study of shared clonotypes between healthy human individuals. Study observations and caveats: In the sorted subsets, rarefaction showed sequencing was incomplete despite large depth.

V was pared by 5 bases and J by 1 base, with 7 bases of the junction left unmatched. This CDR3 region has 16 residues. CDR1 and CDR2 from the germline V gene are SGHAT and FQNNGV. Genomic DNA of every subset was divided equally among multiple immunoSEQ plates. The table came from immunoSEQ multiplex PCR; TCRdb's copy has only in-frame clones and leaves some out. Of roughly 720,000 clones listed, around 91% are singletons. The sample consisted of memory CD8+ T cells from PBMCs. Subset indicated: CD45RO+ cells pooled with CCR7-negative TemRA cells. The V call is TRBV11-2, the J call TRBJ2-1; 8 bases match TRBD2. This TCR derives from a man younger than 30 in good health. Some clones in this sample may be carry-over from other donors' samples. The CDR3 DNA sequence: TGTGCCAGCAGCCCGATCAGCGGGAGATCCTACAATGAGCAGTTCTTC. Translating it yields CASSPISGRSYNEQFF.